A selection of T cell receptor beta chains follows, all from one sample in a study of blood T cell repertoires in COVID-19. Assay: immunoSEQ multiplex PCR; the TCRdb copy retains only in-frame clones and omits some. The data contain under 60,000 clones, approximately 90% of them singletons. Material: peripheral blood. These receptors came from a woman aged 55-70 years with COVID-19, enrolled during active disease. Each CDR3 is given with its conserved first and last residue. The D gene is left open where the match is weak. Size tells how often a clone was seen (once, few, many) or the class of an expanded clone, and some rows leave it out.

17 | - | - | TRBJ1-1 | TRBV28 | TGTGCCAGCAGTTTGATCTCGGGGGGGAACCTGAACACTGAAGCTTTCTTT | CASSLISGGNLNTEAFF
13 | - | - | TRBJ2-7 | TRBV5-1 | TGCGCCAGCACGCCGAGAGCTTCCCACGAGCAGTACTTC | CASTPRASHEQYF
14 | - | - | TRBJ2-7 | TRBV19 | TGTGCCAGTAGTATCAGGGGACCTCTCTACGAGCAGTACTTC | CASSIRGPLYEQYF
15 | - | - | TRBJ2-1 | TRBV19 | TGTGCCAGTACCTCACGCCCGGGGGCCTACAATGAGCAGTTCTTC | CASTSRPGAYNEQFF
16 | TRBD2 | - | TRBJ2-3 | TRBV19 | TGTGCCAGTAGCGGGACTAGCGGGAGATTTACAGATACGCAGTATTTT | CASSGTSGRFTDTQYF
14 | TRBD1 | - | TRBJ1-4 | TRBV28 | TGTGCCAGCAGAGTGCGACAGGGCTTTGAAAAACTGTTTTTT | CASRVRQGFEKLFF
17 | - | - | TRBJ2-7 | TRBV11-3 | TGTGCCAGCAGCTTGGGAGGTTTGGACAGGACCTCCTACGAGCAGTACTTC | CASSLGGLDRTSYEQYF
13 | - | - | TRBJ2-7 | TRBV2 | TGTGCCAGCAGTGAACTTCAGGCGTCCGAGCAGTACTTC | CASSELQASEQYF
15 | - | - | TRBJ1-6 | TRBV27 | TGTGCCAGCAGTCGAGGGGGACGAGCAAATTCACCCCTCCACTTT | CASSRGGRANSPLHF
12 | - | - | TRBJ2-7 | TRBV28 | TGTGCCAGCAGTTACCCATATACGGGATTCTACTTC | CASSYPYTGFYF
13 | TRBD1 | - | TRBJ1-1 | TRBV6-5 | TGTGCCAGCAGGGACAGGGCGATCACTGAAGCTTTCTTT | CASRDRAITEAFF
15 | TRBD2 | - | TRBJ2-3 | TRBV15 | TGTGCCACCAGCACAAGACTAGCGGGAACAGATACGCAGTATTTT | CATSTRLAGTDTQYF
16 | TRBD1 | - | TRBJ2-1 | TRBV11-3 | TGTGCCAGCAGCTCCTCCGGGACAGGACCTTACAATGAGCAGTTCTTC | CASSSSGTGPYNEQFF
14 | TRBD1 | - | TRBJ1-2 | TRBV27 | TGTGCCAGCAGTTTATCGGGACAGGGATATGGCTACACCTTC | CASSLSGQGYGYTF
15 | TRBD1 | - | TRBJ2-5 | TRBV11-2 | TGTGCCAGCAGCCAAGGACAGGACCCCGTAGAGACCCAGTACTTC | CASSQGQDPVETQYF
15 | TRBD2 | - | TRBJ2-3 | TRBV11-3 | TGTGCCAGCAGGATGACTAGCGGGATAACAGATACGCAGTATTTT | CASRMTSGITDTQYF
14 | TRBD1 | - | TRBJ1-3 | TRBV27 | TGTGCCAGTCGACGGACAGGGGCTGGAAACACCATATATTTT | CASRRTGAGNTIYF
15 | - | - | TRBJ1-6 | TRBV3-1/TRBV3-2 | TGTGCCAGCAGCCAAGTCCCCACAGCTAATTCACCCCTCCACTTT | CASSQVPTANSPLHF
16 | TRBD2 | - | TRBJ2-7 | TRBV7-6 | TGTGCCAGCAGCAGACTAGCGGGAGGTACCTCCTACGAGCAGTACTTC | CASSRLAGGTSYEQYF
11 | - | - | TRBJ2-7 | TRBV18 | TGTGCCAGCTCATCTAACTACGAGCAGTACTTC | CASSSNYEQYF
15 | TRBD1 | - | TRBJ2-2 | TRBV5-1 | TGCGCCAGCAGCAGGGACAGGGCCCACACCGGGGAGCTGTTTTTT | CASSRDRAHTGELFF
16 | - | - | TRBJ2-3 | TRBV27 | TGTGCCAGCAGTTACTTCGGGGGTAGCGTTACAGATACGCAGTATTTT | CASSYFGGSVTDTQYF
14 | - | - | TRBJ1-1 | TRBV2 | TGTGCCAGCCGACGAGACGAGGGAGGAACTGAAGCTTTCTTT | CASRRDEGGTEAFF
15 | TRBD1 | few | TRBJ1-4 | TRBV19 | TGTGCCAGTAGTTCCAACCGGGACAGGGTTGAAAAACTGTTTTTT | CASSSNRDRVEKLFF
17 | - | - | TRBJ1-1 | TRBV5-6 | TGTGCCAGCAGCGCACTTGAGGCTGCAGCGTCACACACTGAAGCTTTCTTT | CASSALEAAASHTEAFF
16 | TRBD1 | few | TRBJ2-2 | TRBV11-1 | TGTGCCAGCAGCTTATCGACAGGGCGGGCCACCGGGGAGCTGTTTTTT | CASSLSTGRATGELFF
13 | - | - | TRBJ1-4 | TRBV28 | TGTGCCAGCAGTCGGGACCAGGGGTTATCACTGTTTTTT | CASSRDQGLSLFF
14 | TRBD2 | - | TRBJ2-2 | TRBV11-2 | TGTGCCAGCAGCTTAACTAGCGCCACCGGGGAGCTGTTTTTT | CASSLTSATGELFF
14 | TRBD1 | - | TRBJ1-2 | TRBV7-9 | TGTGCCAGCAGCCGGGGACAGGCTAACAGGGGCTACACCTTC | CASSRGQANRGYTF
13 | - | once | TRBJ1-5 | TRBV7-9 | TGTGCCAGCAGCTTGTCGGGTAATCAGCCCCAGCATTTT | CASSLSGNQPQHF
14 | - | - | TRBJ1-5 | TRBV6-5 | TGTGCCAGCAGTAACGACGGGAGCAATCAGCCCCAGCATTTT | CASSNDGSNQPQHF
14 | TRBD1 | - | TRBJ2-2 | TRBV6-5 | TGTGCCAGCAGAAGGACAGGCAACACCGGGGAGCTGTTTTTT | CASRRTGNTGELFF
13 | TRBD1 | - | TRBJ1-5 | TRBV30 | TGTGCCTGGAGTGACAGGGGAGGTCAGCCCCAGCATTTT | CAWSDRGGQPQHF
15 | - | - | TRBJ1-1 | TRBV6-5 | TGTGCCAGCAGCCGGGGTTCCTGGACGGGAACTGAAGCTTTCTTT | CASSRGSWTGTEAFF
14 | TRBD1 | - | TRBJ2-7 | TRBV5-5 | TGTGCCAGCAGAGAGACAGGGCGTAACTACGAGCAGTACTTC | CASRETGRNYEQYF
16 | TRBD1 | - | TRBJ1-2 | TRBV2 | TGTGCCAGCAGCGATATTTCACTGAGGGGGCACTATGGCTACACCTTC | CASSDISLRGHYGYTF
16 | - | - | TRBJ2-7 | TRBV7-7 | TGTGCTAGCAACCCCTCAGCCCTGCAGGTAGGCTGCGAGCAGTACTTC | CASNPSALQVGCEQYF
14 | - | - | TRBJ2-3 | TRBV9 | TGTGCCAGCACCGAACAGGGAGGCACAGATACGCAGTATTTT | CASTEQGGTDTQYF
19 | - | once | TRBJ1-6 | TRBV4-1 | TGCGCCAGCAGCCAAGGGGCTAGAGCGGGGCCCTCTTATAATTCACCCCTCCACTTT | CASSQGARAGPSYNSPLHF
12 | - | - | TRBJ2-7 | TRBV3-1/TRBV3-2 | TGTGCCAGCAGCCCCAACATTTACGAGCAGTACTTC | CASSPNIYEQYF
15 | - | - | TRBJ1-2 | TRBV6-5 | TGTGCCAGCAGTTACTCGAGGGGGAGAACCCGGGGCTACACCTTC | CASSYSRGRTRGYTF
13 | TRBD2 | - | TRBJ2-3 | TRBV7-9 | TGTGCCAGCAGCTGGACTAGTCCAGATACGCAGTATTTT | CASSWTSPDTQYF
15 | - | once | TRBJ1-2 | TRBV27 | TGTGCCAGCAGTCTCAATGGGAGGGGGAACTATGGCTACACCTTC | CASSLNGRGNYGYTF
15 | TRBD2 | - | TRBJ2-3 | TRBV27 | TGTGCCAGCAATAAAGCGGGAGGGATCACAGATACGCAGTATTTT | CASNKAGGITDTQYF
15 | - | - | TRBJ1-3 | TRBV4-2 | TGTGCCAGCAGCCAAGCGGAGAGGCTCCCTGGCACCATATATTTT | CASSQAERLPGTIYF
15 | - | - | TRBJ2-7 | TRBV7-9 | TGTGCCAGCAGCTCAACAGGATCCAGCTCCTACGAGCAGTACTTC | CASSSTGSSSYEQYF
14 | - | - | TRBJ2-7 | TRBV5-4 | TGTGCCAGCAGCTTCACAGGGAGCTCCTACGAGCAGTACTTC | CASSFTGSSYEQYF
14 | TRBD2 | - | TRBJ2-3 | TRBV28 | TGTGCCAGCAGTGTAGCGGGAGGGTTCGATACGCAGTATTTT | CASSVAGGFDTQYF
14 | TRBD2 | - | TRBJ2-1 | TRBV6-6 | TGTGCCAGCAGCCTAGCGGGAGCTGTCAATGAGCAGTTCTTC | CASSLAGAVNEQFF
14 | TRBD2 | - | TRBJ2-3 | TRBV30 | TGTGCCTGGAGTAATAGCGGGTTCAGCGATACGCAGTATTTT | CAWSNSGFSDTQYF
13 | - | few | TRBJ2-5 | TRBV12-3/TRBV12-4 | TGTGCCAGCAGTTTTTTAGACCAAGAGACCCAGTACTTC | CASSFLDQETQYF